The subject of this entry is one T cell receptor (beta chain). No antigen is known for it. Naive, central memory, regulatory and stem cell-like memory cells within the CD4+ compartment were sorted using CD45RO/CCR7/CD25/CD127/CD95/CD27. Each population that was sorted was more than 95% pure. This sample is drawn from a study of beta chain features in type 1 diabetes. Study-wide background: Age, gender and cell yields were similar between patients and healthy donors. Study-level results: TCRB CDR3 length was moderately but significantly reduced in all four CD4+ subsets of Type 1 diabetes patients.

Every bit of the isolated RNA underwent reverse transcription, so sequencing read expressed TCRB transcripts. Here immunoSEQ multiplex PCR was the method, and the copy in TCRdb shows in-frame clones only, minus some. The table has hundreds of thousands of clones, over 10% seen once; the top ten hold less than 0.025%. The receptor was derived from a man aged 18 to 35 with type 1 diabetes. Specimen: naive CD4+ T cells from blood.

The DNA of the CDR3 is TGTGCCAGCAGCTTAGGGGTTCACGGGGGTTCCACGAATTCACCCCTCCACTTT. Amino acids: CASSLGVHGGSTNSPLHF. V is TRBV7-9 and J is TRBJ1-6, with a weak D call TRBD1 (5 bases). CDR3 size: 18 residues. Germline CDR1 and CDR2: SEHNR and FQNEAQ (reference sequence). The V end lost 1 base, the J end lost 7 bases, and 20 bases lay between the germline ends.